Each of the 15 T cell receptor beta chains below was sequenced from the same sample in a study of low-dose radiotherapy and immunotherapy resistance in tumors. As for time point: before trial treatment. Covering alpha and beta chains, TRAV- and TRBV-specific primers were used for the first-strand cDNA. Amplification of TCRs used a constant-region primer and V-primer adapter for 20 PCR cycles. TCRdb reprocessed the reads with MiXCR, giving one entry per CDR3 protein. The table lists 75,000 to 95,000 distinct CDR3 sequences, approximately 17% of them singletons, with approximately 6% in the top ten. The input for sequencing was PBMCs, taken before treatment. Source of these receptors: a male donor with prostate cancer.

This clonotype was recorded many times. The chain employs TRBV12-3 or TRBV12-4 and TRBJ2-7; D not resolved. The CDR3 runs to 15 residues. Trimming shortened V by 5 bases and J by 0 bases, and 14 bases separated the two germline ends. CDR3 amino acids: CASSPRADSSYEQYF. The CDR3, as DNA: TGTGCCAGCAGTCCACGGGCAGATAGCTCCTACGAGCAGTACTTC.

This clonotype was detected ten times or more. The rearrangement joins TRBV4-3 to TRBJ2-1; TRBD2 matches 8 bases. V shed 0 bases, J shed 10 bases, and the junction held 11 bases outside the gene matches. Germline V gene lookup returns CDR1 LGHNA and CDR2 YSLEER. The CDR3 extends over 16 amino acids. The CDR3 DNA reads TGCGCCAGCAGCCAAGAAGCGGGGGAGCTTCAGATGGAGCAGTTCTTC. Translation: CASSQEAGELQMEQFF.

Worth noting for this clonotype: This likely came from a read error, as a far larger clone is one base away. V and J are TRBV6-2 or TRBV6-3 and TRBJ1-2, with TRBD1 matching 12 bases. This CDR3 has 13 residues. Germline loops: CDR1 MNHEY, CDR2 SVGEGT. This CDR3 is CAGSRDRGPGYTF. CDR3 nucleotides: TGTGCCGGCAGCCGGGACAGGGGGCCTGGCTACACCTTC.

This clonotype was seen many times. The rearrangement joins TRBV7-9 to TRBJ1-3, with 7 bases matching TRBD1. After removal of 5 bases from V and 0 bases from J, the junction contained 4 bases not matched to a gene. From germline, CDR1 is SEHNR and CDR2 FQNEAQ (reference sequence). The CDR3 is 15 amino acids. The CDR3 DNA follows: TGTGCCAGCAGCCTGGACAGGATCTCTGGAAACACCATATATTTT. Translation: CASSLDRISGNTIYF.

This clonotype showed up many times. CDR3 loop: CASSRDRSDTEAFF. CDR3 nucleotide sequence: TGCGCCAGCAGCAGGGACAGGTCGGACACTGAAGCTTTCTTT. The chain employs TRBV5-1 and TRBJ1-1; 8 nucleotides match TRBD1. Germline CDR1 and CDR2: SGHRS and YFSETQ. V lost 4 bases, J lost 3 bases, and 5 bases stayed unmatched. This CDR3 contains 14 residues.

The genes are TRBV10-2 and TRBJ1-4; 8 bases fit TRBD1. Trimming removed 6 bases from V and 4 bases from J; junction bases left unmatched: 4. This CDR3 region has 14 residues. Per the germline V gene, CDR1 is WSHSY and CDR2 is SAAADI. CDR3 residues: CASSGTGHNEKLFF. The CDR3 DNA sequence: TGCGCCAGCAGCGGGACAGGCCATAATGAAAAACTGTTTTTT.

This clonotype was recorded at least ten times. The chain joins TRBV6-5 to TRBJ2-3, with TRBD2 identical over 9 bases. CDR3 length: 18 amino acids. Germline CDR1 is MNHEY and CDR2 is SVGAGI. J lost 7 bases, V lost 0 bases, and 14 bases had no gene match. The CDR3 loop reads CASSYSGQRGASAHTQYF. CDR3 DNA: TGTGCCAGCAGTTACTCGGGGCAGCGGGGGGCCTCCGCCCATACGCAGTATTTT.

This clonotype appeared many times. J is TRBJ1-1 and V is TRBV12-3 or TRBV12-4; no firm D call. The CDR3 sequence is 15 residues long. With 7 bases removed from V and 1 base from J, the gap between germline ends came to 16 bases. The CDR3 spells CASKSQATANTEAFF. The CDR3 DNA is TGTGCCAGCAAATCCCAGGCGACGGCGAACACTGAAGCTTTCTTT.

This clonotype was seen at least ten times. The rearrangement joins TRBV3-1 to TRBJ2-2; weak D call: TRBD1 (5 bases). Germline-derived CDR1 and CDR2 are LGHDT and YNNKEL (reference sequence). V was cut by 2 bases and J by 3 bases, with 10 bases left in between. CDR3 length: 15 residues. The CDR3 reads CASSQRQTYTGELFF. CDR3 nucleotides: TGTGCCAGCAGCCAAAGACAGACCTACACCGGGGAGCTGTTTTTT.

This clonotype was detected ten times or more. This chain links TRBV30 with TRBJ2-1; D might be TRBD1 or TRBD2, each matching 5 bases. CDR1 and CDR2 from the germline V gene are GTSNPN and SVGIG (reference sequence). With 3 bases removed from V and 8 bases from J, the gap between germline ends came to 14 bases. This CDR3 has 13 residues. As DNA, the CDR3 is TGTGCCTGGAGCGATATTAGGGGAGATGAGCAGTTCTTC. It is translated as CAWSDIRGDEQFF.

Regarding this clonotype: A far more abundant clone sits one base away, making this likely a read error. The chain carries TRBV6-5 and TRBJ2-3; 11 bases are shared with TRBD2. Per the germline V gene, CDR1 is MNHEY and CDR2 is SVGAGI. V lost 8 bases to trimming and J lost 1 base; unmatched junction nucleotides: 2. The CDR3 has 14 amino acids. As DNA, the CDR3 is TGTGCCAGCGGTAGCGGGGGGGGCACAGATACGCAGTATTTT. Translation: CASGSGGGTDTQYF.

Points on this clonotype: This may arise from a read error, as a much more abundant clone is one base away. Here the CDR3 reads CASSKGGSDYPTTYEQYF. The CDR3 DNA is TGTGCCAGCAGTAAAGGGGGATCGGACTACCCGACTACATACGAGCAGTACTTC. The V call is TRBV27, the J call TRBJ2-7; D is perhaps TRBD1 or TRBD2 (6 bases each). CDR3 length: 18 amino acids. With 5 bases removed from V and 4 bases from J, the gap between germline ends came to 27 bases. Germline V gene sequence: CDR1 MNHEY, CDR2 SMNVEV (reference sequence).

The table lists this clonotype with many counts. The chain is built from TRBV28 and TRBJ2-2; D is unresolved. Trimming cost V 4 bases and J 6 bases, with 9 bases left between them. Germline V CDR1 and CDR2: MDHEN, SYDVKM. This CDR3 is built from 13 residues. CDR3 sequence: CASSSPGSGELFF. The CDR3 DNA is TGTGCCAGCAGTTCCCCCGGTTCCGGGGAGCTGTTTTTT.

This clonotype occurred many times. The rearrangement uses TRBV24-1 and TRBJ1-2; D possibly corresponds to TRBD1 (5 bases). CDR1 is KGHDR and CDR2 is SFDVKD in the germline V gene. V lost 4 bases and J lost 5, with 13 bases in between. The CDR3 has 14 amino acids. The chain's CDR3 is CATSESGTDYGYTF. The CDR3 region has the DNA TGTGCCACCAGTGAATCCGGGACGGATTATGGCTACACCTTC.

This clonotype was recorded at least ten times. The gene calls are TRBV28 and TRBJ1-6; 10 bases line up with TRBD1. The junction had 8 bases not matched to a gene; V was cut back by 5 bases and J by 10 bases. The CDR3 has 15 amino acids. CDR1 is MDHEN and CDR2 is SYDVKM in the germline V gene. The CDR3 sequence: CASSATGTGASPLHF. The CDR3 coding sequence is TGTGCCAGCAGTGCCACCGGGACAGGGGCGTCACCCCTCCACTTT.